This T cell receptor beta chain was captured by sequencing in a study of CD4+ T cells in melanoma. Whole-study results and caveats: Reportedly, melanoma neoantigen-specific CD4+ T cells showed varied differentiation states.

Of note for this clone: Its antigen is undetermined.

CDR1 and CDR2 from the germline V gene are MNHEY and SVGAGI. The CDR3 length is 14 residues. Trimming cost V 2 bases and J 3 bases, with 10 bases left between them. Some clones are missing from TCRdb's copy, which holds only in-frame ones; the method was immunoSEQ multiplex PCR. This sample has fewer than 20,000 clones, with around 77% found just once. Sequenced sample: cells from a culture (not recorded whether cultured in vitro). V usage is TRBV6-5 and J usage is TRBJ2-5, with D unresolved. The sequence derives from a human donor with melanoma. The CDR3 nucleotides read TGTGCCAGCAGTTACGGCCTGGGGAAAGAGACCCAGTACTTC. Translation: CASSYGLGKETQYF.